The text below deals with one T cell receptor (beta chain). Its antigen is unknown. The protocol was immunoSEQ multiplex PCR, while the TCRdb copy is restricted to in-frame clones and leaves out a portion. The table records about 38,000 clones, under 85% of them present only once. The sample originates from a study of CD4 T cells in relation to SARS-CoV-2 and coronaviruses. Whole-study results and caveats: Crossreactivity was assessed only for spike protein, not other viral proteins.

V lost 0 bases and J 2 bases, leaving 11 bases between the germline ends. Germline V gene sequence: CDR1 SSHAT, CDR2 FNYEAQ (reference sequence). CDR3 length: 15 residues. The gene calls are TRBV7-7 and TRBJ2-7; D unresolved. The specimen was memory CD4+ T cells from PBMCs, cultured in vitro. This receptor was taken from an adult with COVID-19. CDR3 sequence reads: CASSLARPRPYEQYF. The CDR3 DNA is TGTGCCAGCAGCTTAGCGCGGCCGCGCCCCTACGAGCAGTACTTC. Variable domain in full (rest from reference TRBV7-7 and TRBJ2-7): GAGVSQSPRYKVTKRGQDVTLRCDPISSHATLYWYQQALGQGPEFLTYFNYEAQPDKSGLPSDRFSAERPEGSISTLTIQRTEQRDSAMYRCASSLARPRPYEQYFGPGTRLTVT.